A selection of T cell receptor beta chains follows, all from one sample in a study of HIV-infected children after antiretroviral therapy interruption. TCRdb processed the 3' RACE reads anew with MiXCR; each CDR3 protein has one entry. The data contain 15,000 to 16,000 distinct CDR3 sequences, roughly 3.4% of them seen just once; the ten biggest clones take up approximately 5%. Sample: CD45RA+ CD4+ T cells from PBMCs, taken from a donor given antiretroviral therapy, either interrupted or continuous. These receptors all come from a child aged 2-17 years with HIV. Each CDR3 is given with its conserved first and last residue. D genes are given only for firm matches. Clone size is stated in some rows and not others, as once, few, many or a class when expanded.

V,size,D,J,CDR3,DNA
TRBV20-1,many,.,TRBJ2-4,CSAHGSDNIQYF,TGCAGTGCTCACGGGAGTGATAACATTCAGTACTTC
TRBV5-6,few,TRBD2,TRBJ2-5,CASSLRGGRETQYF,TGTGCCAGCAGCTTGCGGGGGGGCCGGGAGACCCAGTACTTC
TRBV11-2,many,.,TRBJ2-7,CASSRRSGGDPNEQYF,TGTGCCAGCAGCCGGCGGTCGGGCGGGGATCCGAACGAGCAGTACTTC
TRBV28,.,.,TRBJ2-7,CASSYLGQHYEQYF,TGTGCCAGCAGTTACCTCGGACAGCACTACGAGCAGTACTTC
TRBV2,many,TRBD1,TRBJ1-5,CASTLSDRVQPQHF,TGTGCCAGCACTCTCTCGGACAGGGTTCAGCCCCAGCATTTT
TRBV7-2,many,.,TRBJ2-3,CATTQSTDTQYF,TGTGCCACCACCCAGAGCACAGATACGCAGTATTTT
TRBV19,medium-sized,.,TRBJ1-5,CASRDRDTGGPQHF,TGTGCCAGTAGGGACCGGGACACGGGAGGGCCCCAGCATTTT
TRBV5-1,many,.,TRBJ1-1,CASSLLATTLNTEAFF,TGCGCCAGCAGCTTGCTGGCGACTACCTTGAACACTGAAGCTTTCTTT
TRBV28,many,.,TRBJ2-3,CASRTTGRGNTDTQYF,TGTGCCAGCAGAACTACTGGCCGCGGCAACACAGATACGCAGTATTTT
TRBV6-5,medium-sized,.,TRBJ1-2,CASSRQGGGGYTF,TGTGCCAGCAGCCGCCAAGGTGGGGGTGGCTACACCTTC